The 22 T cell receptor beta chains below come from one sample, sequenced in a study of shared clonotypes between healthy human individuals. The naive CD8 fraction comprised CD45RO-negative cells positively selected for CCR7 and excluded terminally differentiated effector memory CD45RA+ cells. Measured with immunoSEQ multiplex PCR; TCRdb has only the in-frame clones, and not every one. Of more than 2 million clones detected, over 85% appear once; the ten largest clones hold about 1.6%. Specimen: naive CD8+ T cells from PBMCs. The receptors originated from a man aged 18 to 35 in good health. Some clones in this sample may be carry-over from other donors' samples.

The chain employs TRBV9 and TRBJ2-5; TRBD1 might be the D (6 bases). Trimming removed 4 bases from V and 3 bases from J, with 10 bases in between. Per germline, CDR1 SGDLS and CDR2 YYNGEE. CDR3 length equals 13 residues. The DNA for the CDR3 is TGTGCCAGCAGCAACGGGACAAAAGAGACCCAGTACTTC. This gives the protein CASSNGTKETQYF. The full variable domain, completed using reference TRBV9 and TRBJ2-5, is DSGVTQTPKHLITATGQRVTLRCSPRSGDLSVYWYQQSLDQGLQFLIQYYNGEERAKGNILERFSAQQFPDLHSELNLSSLELGDSALYFCASSNGTKETQYFGPGTRLLVL.

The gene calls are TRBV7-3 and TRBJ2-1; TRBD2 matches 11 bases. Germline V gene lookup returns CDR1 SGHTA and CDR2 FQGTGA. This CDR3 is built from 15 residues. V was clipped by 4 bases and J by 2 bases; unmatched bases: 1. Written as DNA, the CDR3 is TGTGCCAGCAGCTCACTAGCGGGGGCCTACAATGAGCAGTTCTTC. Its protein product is CASSSLAGAYNEQFF.

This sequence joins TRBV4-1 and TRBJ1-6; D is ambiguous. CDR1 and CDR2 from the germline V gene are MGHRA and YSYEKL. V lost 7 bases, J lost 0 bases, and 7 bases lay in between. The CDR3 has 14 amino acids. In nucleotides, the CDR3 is TGCGCCAGCACGGAGAGCTCCTATAATTCACCCCTCCACTTT. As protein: CASTESSYNSPLHF.

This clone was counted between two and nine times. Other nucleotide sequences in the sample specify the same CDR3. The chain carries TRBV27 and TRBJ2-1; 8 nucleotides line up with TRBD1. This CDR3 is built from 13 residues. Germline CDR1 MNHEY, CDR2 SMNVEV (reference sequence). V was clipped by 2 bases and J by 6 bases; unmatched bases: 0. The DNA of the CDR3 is TGTGCCAGCAGTTTAGACAGGGGCAATGAGCAGTTCTTC. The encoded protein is CASSLDRGNEQFF.

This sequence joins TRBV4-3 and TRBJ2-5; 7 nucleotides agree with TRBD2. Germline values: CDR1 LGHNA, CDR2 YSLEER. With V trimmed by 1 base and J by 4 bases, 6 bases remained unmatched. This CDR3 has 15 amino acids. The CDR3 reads CASSQGAGVGETQYF. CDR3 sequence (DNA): TGCGCCAGCAGCCAAGGGGCGGGAGTAGGAGAGACCCAGTACTTC.

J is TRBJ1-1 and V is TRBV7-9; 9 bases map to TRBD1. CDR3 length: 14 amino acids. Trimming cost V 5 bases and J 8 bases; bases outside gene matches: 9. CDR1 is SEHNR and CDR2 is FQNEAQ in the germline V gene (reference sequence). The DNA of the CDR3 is TGTGCCAGCAGCCTACTACAGGGGGCGGGCGAAGCTTTCTTT. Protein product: CASSLLQGAGEAFF.

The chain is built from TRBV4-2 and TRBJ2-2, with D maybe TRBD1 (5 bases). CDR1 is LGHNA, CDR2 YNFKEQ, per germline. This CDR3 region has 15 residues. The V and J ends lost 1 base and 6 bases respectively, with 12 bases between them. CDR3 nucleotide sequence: TGTGCCAGCAGCCAAGCTCAGGGTTTAGCCGGGGAGCTGTTTTTT. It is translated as CASSQAQGLAGELFF.

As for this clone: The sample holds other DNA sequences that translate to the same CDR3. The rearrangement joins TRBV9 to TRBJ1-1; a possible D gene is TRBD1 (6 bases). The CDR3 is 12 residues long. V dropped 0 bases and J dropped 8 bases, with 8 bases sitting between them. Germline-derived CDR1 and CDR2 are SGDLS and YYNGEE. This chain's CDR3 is CASSVGGTEAFF. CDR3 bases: TGTGCCAGCAGCGTAGGGGGGACAGAAGCTTTCTTT.

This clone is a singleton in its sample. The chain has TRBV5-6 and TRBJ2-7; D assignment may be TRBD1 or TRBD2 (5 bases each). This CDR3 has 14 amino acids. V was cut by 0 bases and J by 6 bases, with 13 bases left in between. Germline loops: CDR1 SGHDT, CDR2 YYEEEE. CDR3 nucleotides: TGTGCCAGCAGCTTGGGACAGATAGGAGGCGAGCAGTACTTC. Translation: CASSLGQIGGEQYF.

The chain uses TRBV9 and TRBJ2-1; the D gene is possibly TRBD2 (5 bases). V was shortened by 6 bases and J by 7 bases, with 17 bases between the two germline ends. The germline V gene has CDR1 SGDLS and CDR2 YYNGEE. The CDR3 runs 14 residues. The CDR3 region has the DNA TGTGCCAGCAATGAAGGGAGTCGTTCAAATGAGCAGTTCTTC. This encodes CASNEGSRSNEQFF.

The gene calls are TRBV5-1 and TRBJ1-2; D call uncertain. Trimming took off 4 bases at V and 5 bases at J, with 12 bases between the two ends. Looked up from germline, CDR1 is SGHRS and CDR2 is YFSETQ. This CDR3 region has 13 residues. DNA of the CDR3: TGCGCCAGCAGCGGATACGACCTTTATGGCTACACCTTC. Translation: CASSGYDLYGYTF.

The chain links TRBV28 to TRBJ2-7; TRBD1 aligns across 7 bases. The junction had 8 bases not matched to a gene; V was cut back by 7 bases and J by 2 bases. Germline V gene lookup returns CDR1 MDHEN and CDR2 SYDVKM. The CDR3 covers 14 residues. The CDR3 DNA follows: TGTGCCAGCAAACCGACAGGGCGCACCTACGAGCAGTACTTC. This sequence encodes CASKPTGRTYEQYF.

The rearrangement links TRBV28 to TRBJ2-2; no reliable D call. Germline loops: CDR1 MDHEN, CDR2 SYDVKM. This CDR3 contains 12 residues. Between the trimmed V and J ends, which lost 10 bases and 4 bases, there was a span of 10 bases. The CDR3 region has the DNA TGTGCCACCTTCTACGCCACCGGGGAGCTGTTTTTT. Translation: CATFYATGELFF.

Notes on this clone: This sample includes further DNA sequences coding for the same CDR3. The CDR3 region has the DNA TGTGCCAGCAGCCCAGGGGGCTGGAATGAGCAGTTCTTC. This sequence encodes CASSPGGWNEQFF. The chain recombines TRBV5-6 with TRBJ2-1, with 8 bases matching TRBD1. Germline CDR1 SGHDT, CDR2 YYEEEE. Trimming removed 4 bases from V and 7 bases from J; junction bases left unmatched: 4. The CDR3 length is 13 residues.

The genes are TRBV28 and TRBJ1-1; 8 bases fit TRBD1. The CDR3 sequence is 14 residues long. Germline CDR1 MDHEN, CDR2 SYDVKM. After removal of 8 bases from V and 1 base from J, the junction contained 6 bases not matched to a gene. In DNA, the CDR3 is TGTGCCAGCGGGCCCGGGACAGGGAACACTGAAGCTTTCTTT. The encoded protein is CASGPGTGNTEAFF.

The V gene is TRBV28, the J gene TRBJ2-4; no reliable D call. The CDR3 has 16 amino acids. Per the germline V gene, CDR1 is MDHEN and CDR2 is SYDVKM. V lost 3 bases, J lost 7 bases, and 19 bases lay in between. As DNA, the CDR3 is TGTGCCAGCAGTTTCTTGACTGTCGGCCTTTATAACATTCAGTACTTC. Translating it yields CASSFLTVGLYNIQYF.

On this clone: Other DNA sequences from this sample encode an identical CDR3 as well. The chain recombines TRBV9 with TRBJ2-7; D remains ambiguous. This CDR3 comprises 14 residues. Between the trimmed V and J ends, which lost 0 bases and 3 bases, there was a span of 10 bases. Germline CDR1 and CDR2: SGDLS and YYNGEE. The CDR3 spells CASSVGGSHYEQYF. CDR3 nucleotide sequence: TGTGCCAGCAGCGTAGGGGGTAGCCACTACGAGCAGTACTTC.

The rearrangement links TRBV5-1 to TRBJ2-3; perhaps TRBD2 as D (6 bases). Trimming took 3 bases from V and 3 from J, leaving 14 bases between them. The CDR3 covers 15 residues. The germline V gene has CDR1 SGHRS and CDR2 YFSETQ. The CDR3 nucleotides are TGCGCCAGCAGCTCGCGGACGGCGGGGACAGATACGCAGTATTTT. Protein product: CASSSRTAGTDTQYF. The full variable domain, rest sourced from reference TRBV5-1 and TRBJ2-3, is KAGVTQTPRYLIKTRGQQVTLSCSPISGHRSVSWYQQTPGQGLQFLFEYFSETQRNKGNFPGRFSGRQFSNSRSEMNVSTLELGDSALYLCASSSRTAGTDTQYFGPGTRLTVL.

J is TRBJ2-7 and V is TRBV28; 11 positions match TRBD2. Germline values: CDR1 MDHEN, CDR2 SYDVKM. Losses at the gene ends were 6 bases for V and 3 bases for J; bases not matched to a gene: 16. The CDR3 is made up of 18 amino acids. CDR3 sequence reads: CASSPEMSGLAGGYEQYF. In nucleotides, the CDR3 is TGTGCCAGCAGCCCGGAGATGTCCGGCCTAGCGGGAGGCTACGAGCAGTACTTC.

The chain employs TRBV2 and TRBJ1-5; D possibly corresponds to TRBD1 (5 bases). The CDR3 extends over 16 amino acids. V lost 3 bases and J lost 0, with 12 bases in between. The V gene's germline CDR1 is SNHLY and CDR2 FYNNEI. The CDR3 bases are TGTGCCAGCAGTGACGGGGCAGTATATAGCAATCAGCCCCAGCATTTT. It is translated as CASSDGAVYSNQPQHF.

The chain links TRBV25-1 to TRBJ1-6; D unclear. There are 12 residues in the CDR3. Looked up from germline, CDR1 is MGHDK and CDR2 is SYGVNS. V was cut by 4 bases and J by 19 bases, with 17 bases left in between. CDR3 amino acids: CASSVNGNEAHF. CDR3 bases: TGTGCCAGCAGTGTGAACGGCAACGAGGCTCACTTT.

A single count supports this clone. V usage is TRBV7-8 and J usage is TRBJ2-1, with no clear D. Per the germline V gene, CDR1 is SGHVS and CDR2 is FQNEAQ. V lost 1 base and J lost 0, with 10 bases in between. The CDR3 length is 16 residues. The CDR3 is CASSLVSRSSYNEQFF. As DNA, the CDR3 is TGTGCCAGCAGCTTAGTATCTCGTAGCTCCTACAATGAGCAGTTCTTC.